This TCR beta chain was captured by sequencing in a study of blood T cell repertoires in COVID-19. Enrollees, roughly 18 to 95 years old, lived in 25 or so US areas. The study assigned cohorts using participant-reported clinical history. Within the 2 weeks before study entry, each person in the exposed group met a COVID-19 case. The data were produced by immunoSEQ multiplex PCR, yet TCRdb's version contains in-frame clones alone and is incomplete. The sample shows about 180,000 clones, nearly 80% of them seen only once. This TCR came from a man aged 55 to 70 who had been exposed to COVID-19. Input material: PBMCs or T cells enriched from blood (not recorded which).

The CDR3 reads CAWSLAEQETQYF. In DNA, the CDR3 is TGTGCCTGGAGTTTAGCGGAGCAAGAGACCCAGTACTTC. This chain uses TRBV30 with TRBJ2-5, with D possibly being TRBD2 (6 bases). The germline V gene encodes CDR1 GTSNPN and CDR2 SVGIG (reference sequence). V lost 2 bases and J 2 bases, leaving 9 bases between the germline ends. The CDR3 covers 13 residues.